These 7 T cell receptor beta chains originate from one sample sequenced in a study of cytomegalovirus exposure and HLA in healthy donors (dated by TCRdb to 2017 to 2019). The library was obtained by the immunoSEQ multiplex PCR assay. This is the immuneACCESS table as TCRdb keeps it, with only in-frame sequences that have V and J called. A part of the clones is gone; compared with another copy, unresolved V genes explain less than half, and the rest is unexplained. This sample holds 120,000 to 150,000 clones; roughly nine tenths were observed only once. About 2.7% of the sample is taken by the ten largest. The sample comprised PBMCs. Receptors originate from a man between 18 and 35 years old in good health and CMV-seronegative.

The chain combines TRBV19 with TRBJ1-1, with a possible D match to TRBD1 (6 bases). The germline gives CDR1 LNHDA, CDR2 SQIVND (reference sequence). The ends were cut back, 6 bases at V and 2 bases at J, with 7 bases in the middle. CDR3 length: 12 residues. The CDR3: CASRDRNTEAFF. DNA of the CDR3: TGTGCCAGTAGGGACAGAAACACTGAAGCTTTCTTT.

The chain is built from TRBV7-2 and TRBJ2-1, with 8 bases fitting TRBD1. Germline loops: CDR1 SGHTA, CDR2 FQGNSA. Trimming took 5 bases from V and 6 from J; bases not matched to a gene: 3. There are 13 residues in the CDR3. CDR3 bases: TGTGCCAGCAGCCAGGACAGGGCCAATGAGCAGTTCTTC. Its protein product is CASSQDRANEQFF.

The chain has TRBV28 and TRBJ1-1, with 9 positions matching TRBD1. Germline CDR1 reads MDHEN; CDR2 reads SYDVKM. J gave up 0 bases and V 4 bases, and 9 bases lay outside the gene matches. The length of the CDR3 is 17 residues. The CDR3 DNA sequence: TGTGCCAGCAGTTCTTACGGGACAGGGTACATGAACACTGAAGCTTTCTTT. Translating it yields CASSSYGTGYMNTEAFF.

This sequence joins TRBV4-3 and TRBJ2-7, with 9 bases aligning to TRBD1. The V gene end was trimmed by 3 bases and the J gene end by 3 bases; junction bases not matched to a gene: 3. Looked up from germline, CDR1 is LGHNA and CDR2 is YSLEER. The CDR3 loop spans 14 amino acids. Written as DNA, the CDR3 is TGCGCCAGCAGCCAGGGACAGGGCGTCTACGAGCAGTACTTC. It is translated as CASSQGQGVYEQYF.

As DNA, the CDR3 is TGTGCCACAGGGGGCGGGACAGGGTCCTACGAGCAGTACTTC. The encoded protein is CATGGGTGSYEQYF. The V call is TRBV28, the J call TRBJ2-7; 9 bases line up with TRBD1. The CDR3 has 14 amino acids. The V gene's germline CDR1 is MDHEN and CDR2 SYDVKM. The ends lost 10 bases at V and 1 base at J; junction bases unmatched: 8.

The chain has TRBV11-3 and TRBJ2-7; 7 bases map to TRBD1. Per the germline V gene, CDR1 is SGHNT and CDR2 is YENEEA. This CDR3 comprises 13 residues. The V gene end was trimmed by 5 bases and the J gene end by 3 bases; junction bases not matched to a gene: 4. This CDR3 is CASSRDRDYEQYF. CDR3 coding DNA: TGTGCCAGCAGCCGTGACAGGGACTACGAGCAGTACTTC.

This clone was counted a single time. The chain employs TRBV18 and TRBJ2-3; D is perhaps TRBD2 (6 bases). Germline-derived CDR1 and CDR2 are KGHSH and LQKENI. This CDR3 spans 13 amino acids. V lost 3 bases and J lost 4, with 8 bases in between. In nucleotides, the CDR3 is TGTGCCAGCTCACCGGGGGGAGCAGATACGCAGTATTTT. Protein product: CASSPGGADTQYF.